This T cell receptor beta chain appears in the sequencing data of a study of blood T cell repertoires in COVID-19. In the study overall: PBMCs, B-cell-depleted T cells, or T cells were the source of the cDNA or gDNA that made up the material.

Germline CDR1 and CDR2: SGHTA and FQGTGA. The junction had 9 bases not matched to a gene; V was cut back by 3 bases and J by 0 bases. CDR3 length equals 19 residues. All enrollees were about 18 to 100 years old and from approximately 24 US areas. Participants had their cohort set by participant-reported clinical history. Per the study methods: It was from reference gene primer amplification that nucleated cell counts were estimated. Method: immunoSEQ multiplex PCR; TCRdb's copy keeps in-frame clones and lacks some. Clonal size and the V and J genes are those of that table, whereas D and trimming came from the DNA. The table has 250,000 to 350,000 clones, around 90% seen once; the top ten hold around 4.3%.

The rearrangement joins TRBV7-3 to TRBJ2-3; 13 bases line up with TRBD2. The clonotype was recovered from a woman aged 18-29 years with acute COVID-19. The sequencing sample was made of PBMCs or T cells enriched from blood (not recorded which). As DNA, the CDR3 is TGTGCCAGCAGCTTGTCGGGACTAGCGGGGCTCGCTAGCACAGATACGCAGTATTTT. Its translation: CASSLSGLAGLASTDTQYF.